This T cell receptor beta chain was sequenced for a study of memory CD4+ T cells and cytomegalovirus serostatus (dated by TCRdb to the late 2010s). About the study as a whole: The cohort comprised 33 healthy Belgian adults, 9 CMV seropositive and some 24 CMV seronegative. To replicate a published TCR-based CMV serostatus classifier, the study sequenced CD4+ memory TCRbeta repertoires from a Belgian cohort whose cytomegalovirus serostatus was known. On the study overall, not on this receptor specifically: A median bootstrapped AUC of roughly 0.94 with a 95% CI of 0.76-1.00 was achieved on the Belgian cohort by the original-framework classifier. The results were interpreted as suggesting that the CMV-associated TCR signature is mostly present in the CD4+ memory repertoire. Only CD4+CD45RO+ memory cells were sequenced, unlike the original study, which covered naive and memory CD4+ and CD8+ populations. Of around 160 previously reported CMV-associated TCRbeta sequences, over 65 appeared in the CD4+ memory repertoires, each in one to five individuals. CMV serostatus prediction reached a median bootstrapped AUC of roughly 0.96 with the original framework and over 0.8 with a US-trained random forest.

Genomic DNA was extracted from sorted cells with the Quick-DNA Microprep Kit. TCRbeta DNA was amplified with the immunoSEQ hsTCRbeta kit following the manufacturer's protocol. TCRbeta libraries were sequenced on an Illumina MiSeq instrument. The authors' pipeline ran thus. Removing out-of-frame sequences left 2,204,828 distinct TCRbeta sequences, an average of about 73,000 per individual. Two values were used to score each individual: the count of 150 to 200 previously reported CMV-associated TCRbeta sequences and the total count of productive distinct TCRbeta sequences. A beta-binomial model was reimplemented in Python, and scikit-learn random forests with default parameters were trained on data from the US cohort. Classifier performance on the Belgian cohort was reported as the median AUC with percentile confidence intervals calculated over 10,000 bootstrap iterations. TCRdb took over this immuneACCESS table, retaining in-frame rearrangements with V and J assigned. Such tables are incomplete; in checked studies, under half of the missing clones stem from an unresolved V gene, and the remainder is unexplained. The D gene and trimming were derived from the DNA, and the V and J assignments and clone size from that table. Counted in this sample were roughly 50,000 clones; roughly 78% of them appeared once. Approximately 0.78% of the sample comes from the top ten.

For CDR1 and CDR2, the germline V gene (reference sequence) lists SGHNT and YYREEE. Spanning cysteine to phenylalanine, the CDR3 consists of 15 amino acids. Of all the DNA, just the CDR3 is kept, 45 bases in frame from base 1. A remark on this clone: This receptor's antigen is unknown. The germline gene is not matched at one end of the junction; a read error may be the cause.

Single viable CD3+CD4+CD8-CD45RO+ cells were sorted as memory CD4+ T cells on a FACSAria II. CMV serostatus was assessed using a Roche Elecsys assay, by which serum IgG against CMV pp150, pp28, p38 and p52 was detected. Once the samples were thawed, total CD4+ T cells were enriched through positive selection using CD4 magnetic microbeads. Samples originated from another study that specifically interrogated the CD4+ T cell memory repertoire. Peripheral blood mononuclear cells were isolated and cryopreserved following standard operating procedures; serum was stored at -80 °C. The staining relied on CD3-PerCP (BW264/56), CD4-APC (RPA-T4), CD45RO-PE (UCHT1) and CD8-Pacific Orange (3B5) antibodies, and Sytox blue was used to exclude non-viable cells.

Input material: memory CD4+ T cells from blood. The chain uses TRBV5-4 and TRBJ1-5; 11 bases in the junction line up with TRBD1. This receptor was obtained from an adult in good health and CMV-seronegative. The CDR3 loop reads CASSPGQGADQSQHF. The DNA sequence is as follows: TGTGCCAGCAGCCCAGGACAGGGGGCTGATCAGTCCCAGCATTTT.